What follows are 16 T cell receptor beta chains derived from one specimen sequenced in a study of CD8+ T cells in alopecia areata (dated by TCRdb to between 2017 and 2018). Libraries were built with the immunoSEQ multiplex PCR assay. To provide template for TCR sequencing, every sample had RNA extracted and reverse transcribed into cDNA. Drawn from immuneACCESS, this table holds only the in-frame rearrangements with V and J called that TCRdb kept. Clones are partly lost; checked studies trace under half to an unresolved V gene and leave the rest unexplained. In this sample the table shows 200,000 or so clones, roughly 60% of which occur a single time. The top ten hold 5.5% of the sample. The sample's time point label, in plain terms: about 5 months on oral tofacitinib. The treatment or condition label, read with the paper, signifies: oral pan-JAK inhibitor, 5-10 mg twice daily. The sample was CD4+ T cells sorted from blood, taken at week 24, from a patient treated with tofacitinib. The receptors come from a human donor with alopecia areata.

The genes are TRBV5-3 and TRBJ2-4; D ambiguous. TRBV5-3 is an open reading frame whose function is uncertain. Deletions cut 8 bases from V and 3 bases from J, with 9 bases between. The CDR3 is 12 residues long. The CDR3 loop is CASTDGKNIQYF. The CDR3 DNA sequence: TGTGCCAGCACAGACGGCAAAAACATTCAGTACTTC.

About this clone itself: At the DNA level, this CDR3 is encoded by other sequences in the same sample as well. The chain has TRBV5-1 and TRBJ2-3; D gene unclear. The germline V gene encodes CDR1 SGHRS and CDR2 YFSETQ. Trimming pared 4 bases from V and 0 bases from J, leaving 9 bases between. This CDR3 is built from 14 residues. For the CDR3, the DNA is TGCGCCAGCAGCCTTGGGCGCAGCACAGATACGCAGTATTTT. This gives the protein CASSLGRSTDTQYF.

This clone was seen a few times. The rearrangement uses TRBV7-2 and TRBJ2-2, with TRBD2 identical over 12 bases. There are 17 residues in the CDR3. CDR1 and CDR2 (germline): SGHTA, FQGNSA. Trimming cost V 2 bases and J 5 bases; bases outside gene matches: 6. CDR3 residues: CASSLIRLAGETGELFF. In nucleotides, the CDR3 is TGTGCCAGCAGCTTAATTCGACTAGCGGGGGAAACCGGGGAGCTGTTTTTT.

This clone occurred many times. This chain links TRBV2 with TRBJ1-1, with 9 bases identical to TRBD1. This CDR3 contains 14 residues. The germline V gene has CDR1 SNHLY and CDR2 FYNNEI. Unmatched junction bases numbered 0, after V lost 4 bases and J lost 0 bases. The CDR3 region is CASSGTGVNTEAFF. The CDR3 nucleotides read TGTGCCAGCAGTGGGACAGGGGTGAACACTGAAGCTTTCTTT.

This clone was detected only a few times. This sequence joins TRBV25-1 and TRBJ1-2, with 9 bases lining up with TRBD1. Germline trimming cut 2 bases from V and 8 bases from J; bases unmatched to any gene: 15. The CDR3 is made up of 17 amino acids. CDR1 is MGHDK and CDR2 is SYGVNS in the germline V gene. The CDR3 loop reads CASSERGTGTGLSGYTF. DNA of the CDR3: TGTGCCAGCAGTGAACGGGGTACCGGGACAGGGTTATCCGGCTACACCTTC.

A few counts support this clone. Other DNA sequences in this specimen translate into the identical CDR3. The rearrangement links TRBV20-1 to TRBJ2-5; D not resolved. Germline V lookup: CDR1 DFQATT, CDR2 SNEGSKA (reference sequence). The V gene lost 2 bases and the J gene lost 4 bases, with 5 bases spanning the gap. The CDR3 covers 11 residues. The CDR3 spells CSARLGETQYF. The DNA of the CDR3 is TGCAGTGCTAGATTGGGAGAGACCCAGTACTTC.

The rearrangement uses TRBV5-1 and TRBJ2-3; 11 nucleotides agree with TRBD2. The germline V gene has CDR1 SGHRS and CDR2 YFSETQ. The junction had 5 bases not matched to a gene; V was cut back by 9 bases and J by 2 bases. The CDR3 length is 14 residues. CDR3 protein: CATKTSGNTDTQYF. For the CDR3, the DNA is TGCGCCACCAAGACTAGCGGGAACACAGATACGCAGTATTTT. Filled out from reference TRBV5-1 and TRBJ2-3, the complete variable domain reads KAGVTQTPRYLIKTRGQQVTLSCSPISGHRSVSWYQQTPGQGLQFLFEYFSETQRNKGNFPGRFSGRQFSNSRSEMNVSTLELGDSALYLCATKTSGNTDTQYFGPGTRLTVL.

The chain couples TRBV5-4 to TRBJ2-5; TRBD2 aligns across 14 bases. The CDR3 has 16 residues. The V segment lost 0 bases and the J segment 4 bases; nucleotides outside the gene matches: 2. Germline CDR1 and CDR2: SGHNT and YYREEE (reference sequence). The CDR3 region has the DNA TGTGCCAGCAGCTTGGGACTAGCGGGGGGGACAGAGACCCAGTACTTC. This codes for CASSLGLAGGTETQYF.

The table lists this clone with a few counts. The chain is built from TRBV27 and TRBJ2-1, with D possibly called TRBD1 or TRBD2 (5 bases each). The V end lost 6 bases, the J end lost 0 bases, and 18 bases lay between the germline ends. The CDR3 contains 17 residues. Germline CDR1 reads MNHEY; CDR2 reads SMNVEV (reference sequence). The CDR3: CASSALSWGSSYNEQFF. CDR3 in DNA: TGTGCCAGCAGCGCGCTGAGCTGGGGGAGCTCCTACAATGAGCAGTTCTTC.

This clone was detected only once. The chain links TRBV18 to TRBJ2-3, with D unresolved. The germline V and J ends were trimmed by 5 bases and 5 bases, with 14 bases remaining between them. The CDR3 consists of 14 residues. CDR1 is KGHSH and CDR2 is LQKENI in the germline V gene. The CDR3 DNA reads TGTGCCAGCTCAATAGGCGGTTTGGGAGATACGCAGTATTTT. Protein product: CASSIGGLGDTQYF.

This clone appeared a few times. The V gene is TRBV9, the J gene TRBJ1-2, with D maybe TRBD1 (5 bases). Germline V gene sequence: CDR1 SGDLS, CDR2 YYNGEE. The CDR3 length is 15 residues. V was clipped by 0 bases and J by 3 bases, with 12 bases between them. Here the CDR3 reads CASSVGVQDYYGYTF. The CDR3 DNA sequence: TGTGCCAGCAGCGTAGGCGTACAGGATTACTATGGCTACACCTTC.

The gene calls are TRBV29-1 and TRBJ2-3; D is unclear. Trimming cost V 6 bases and J 2 bases, with 18 bases left between them. The CDR3 loop spans 15 amino acids. Germline CDR1 reads SQVTM; CDR2 reads ANQGSEA. The CDR3: CSVPGAQGYTDTQYF. The CDR3 DNA follows: TGCAGCGTCCCCGGCGCTCAAGGGTACACAGATACGCAGTATTTT.

This clone has only one observation. This chain connects TRBV30 to TRBJ2-3, with D unresolved. There are 14 residues in the CDR3. The V end lost 0 bases, the J end lost 1 base, and 8 bases lay between the germline ends. Germline-derived CDR1 and CDR2 are GTSNPN and SVGIG (reference sequence). The CDR3 sequence: CAWSVRAGTDTQYF. The CDR3 DNA is TGTGCCTGGAGTGTACGTGCAGGCACAGATACGCAGTATTTT.

V and J are TRBV25-1 and TRBJ2-5; tentative D call: TRBD1 (5 bases). From germline, CDR1 is MGHDK and CDR2 SYGVNS. The V gene lost 3 bases and the J gene lost 4 bases, with 12 bases spanning the gap. The CDR3 sequence is 14 residues long. As DNA, the CDR3 is TGTGCCAGCAGTGACGAGCAGGGTGGAGAGACCCAGTACTTC. This translates into CASSDEQGGETQYF.

The chain links TRBV9 to TRBJ1-1; D perhaps matches TRBD1 (5 bases). V was cut by 4 bases and J by 2 bases, with 18 bases left in between. From germline, CDR1 is SGDLS and CDR2 YYNGEE. The CDR3 length is 16 residues. CDR3 amino acids: CASSPHHSGGNTEAFF. DNA of the CDR3: TGTGCCAGCAGCCCCCACCATTCGGGGGGAAACACTGAAGCTTTCTTT.

This rearrangement joins TRBV7-2 to TRBJ2-5, with no clear D. CDR1 SGHTA and CDR2 FQGNSA come from the germline V gene. Trimming pared 0 bases from V and 5 bases from J, leaving 10 bases between. The CDR3 sequence is 14 residues long. The CDR3 sequence: CASSLATPVETQYF. CDR3 coding DNA: TGTGCCAGCAGCTTAGCGACCCCGGTCGAGACCCAGTACTTC. Full variable domain (remainder filled in from reference TRBV7-2 and TRBJ2-5): GAGVSQSPSNKVTEKGKDVELRCDPISGHTALYWYRQSLGQGLEFLIYFQGNSAPDKSGLPSDRFSAERTGGSVSTLTIQRTQQEDSAVYLCASSLATPVETQYFGPGTRLLVL.